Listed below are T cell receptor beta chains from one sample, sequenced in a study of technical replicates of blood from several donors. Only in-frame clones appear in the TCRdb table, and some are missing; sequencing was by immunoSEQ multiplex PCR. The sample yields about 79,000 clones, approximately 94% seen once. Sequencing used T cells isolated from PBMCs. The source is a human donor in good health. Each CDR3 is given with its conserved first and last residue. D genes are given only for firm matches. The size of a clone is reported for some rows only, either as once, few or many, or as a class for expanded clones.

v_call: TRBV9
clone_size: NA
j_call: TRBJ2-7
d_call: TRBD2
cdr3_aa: CASSVDQGGYEQYF
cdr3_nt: TGTGCCAGCAGCGTAGATCAGGGAGGGTACGAGCAGTACTTC

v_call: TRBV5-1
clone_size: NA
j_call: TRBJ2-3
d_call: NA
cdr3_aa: CASSFGTDTQYF
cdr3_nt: TGCGCCAGCAGCTTCGGCACAGATACGCAGTATTTT

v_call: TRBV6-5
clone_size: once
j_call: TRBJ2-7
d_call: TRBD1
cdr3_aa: CASSYGTGGYEQYF
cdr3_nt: TGTGCCAGCAGTTACGGGACAGGGGGCTACGAGCAGTACTTC

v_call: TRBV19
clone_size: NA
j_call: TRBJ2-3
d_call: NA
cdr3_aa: CASSIDYDTQYF
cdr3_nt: TGTGCCAGTAGTATAGATTATGATACGCAGTATTTT

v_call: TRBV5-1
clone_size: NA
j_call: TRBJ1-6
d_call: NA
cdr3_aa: CASSLTREPNSPLHF
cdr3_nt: TGCGCCAGCAGCTTAACCCGGGAACCTAATTCACCCCTCCACTTT

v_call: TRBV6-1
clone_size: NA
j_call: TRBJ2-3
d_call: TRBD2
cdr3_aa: CASSELAGAGTDTQYF
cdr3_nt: TGTGCCAGCAGTGAGCTAGCGGGAGCCGGCACAGATACGCAGTATTTT

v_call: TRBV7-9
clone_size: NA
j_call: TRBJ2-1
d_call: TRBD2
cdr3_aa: CASSLFGGVGNEQFF
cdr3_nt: TGTGCCAGCAGCTTATTCGGGGGGGTCGGTAATGAGCAGTTCTTC

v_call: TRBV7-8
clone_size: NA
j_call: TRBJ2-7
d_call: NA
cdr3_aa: CASSLGTTYEQYF
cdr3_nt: TGTGCCAGCAGCTTGGGGACAACCTACGAGCAGTACTTC

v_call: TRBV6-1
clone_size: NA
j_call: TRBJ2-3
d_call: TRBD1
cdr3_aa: CASGSRQGVTDTQYF
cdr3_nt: TGTGCCAGCGGGTCGAGACAGGGAGTCACAGATACGCAGTATTTT

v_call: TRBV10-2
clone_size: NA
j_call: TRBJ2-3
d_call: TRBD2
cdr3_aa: CASLRLAGQTDTQYF
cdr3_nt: TGCGCCAGCTTAAGACTAGCGGGGCAAACAGATACGCAGTATTTT

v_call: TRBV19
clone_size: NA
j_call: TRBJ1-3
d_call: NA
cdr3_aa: CASSVSSTAATPYNF
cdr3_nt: TGTGCCAGTAGTGTCAGTTCGACAGCTGCCACACCATATAATTTT

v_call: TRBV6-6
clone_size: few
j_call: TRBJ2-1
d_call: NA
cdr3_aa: CASRRDSWVHEQFF
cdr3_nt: TGTGCCAGCAGGCGGGACAGTTGGGTCCATGAGCAGTTCTTC

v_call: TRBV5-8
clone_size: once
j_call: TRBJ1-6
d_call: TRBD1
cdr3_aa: CASSRDRQGINSPLHF
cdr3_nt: TGTGCCAGCAGCCGCGACCGACAGGGGATTAATTCACCCCTCCACTTT

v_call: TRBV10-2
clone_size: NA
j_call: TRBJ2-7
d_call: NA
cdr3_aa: CASSGQGSGSWYEQYF
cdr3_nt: TGCGCCAGCAGTGGACAGGGAAGCGGGAGTTGGTACGAGCAGTACTTC

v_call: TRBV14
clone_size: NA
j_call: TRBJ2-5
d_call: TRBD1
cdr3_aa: CASSQDPWTGTDGETQYF
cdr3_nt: TGTGCCAGCAGCCAAGACCCTTGGACAGGGACGGATGGAGAGACCCAGTACTTC

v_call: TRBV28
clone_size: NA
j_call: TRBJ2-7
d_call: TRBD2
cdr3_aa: CASSGSGTPPYEQYF
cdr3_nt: TGTGCCAGCAGTGGTAGCGGGACGCCCCCCTACGAGCAGTACTTC

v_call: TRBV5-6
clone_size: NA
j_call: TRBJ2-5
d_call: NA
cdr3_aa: CASSLVPYGQKQETQYF
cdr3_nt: TGTGCCAGCAGCTTGGTGCCCTATGGACAGAAACAAGAGACCCAGTACTTC

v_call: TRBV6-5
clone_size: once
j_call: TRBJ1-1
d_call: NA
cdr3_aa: CASSYGQRTEAFF
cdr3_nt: TGTGCCAGCAGTTACGGACAACGCACTGAAGCTTTCTTT

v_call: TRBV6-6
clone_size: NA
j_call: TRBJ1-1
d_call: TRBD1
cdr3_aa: CASSYGQGSTEAFF
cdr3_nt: TGTGCCAGCAGTTACGGACAGGGTTCCACTGAAGCTTTCTTT

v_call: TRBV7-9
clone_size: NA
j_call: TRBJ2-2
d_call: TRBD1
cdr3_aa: CAMNRDSTGELFF
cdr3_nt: TGTGCCATGAATCGGGACAGCACCGGGGAGCTGTTTTTT

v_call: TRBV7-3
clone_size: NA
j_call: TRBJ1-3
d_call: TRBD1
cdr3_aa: CASSLTGGPNSGNTIYF
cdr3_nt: TGTGCCAGCAGCTTAACAGGGGGCCCTAACTCTGGAAACACCATATATTTT

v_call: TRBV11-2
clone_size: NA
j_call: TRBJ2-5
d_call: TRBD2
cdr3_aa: CASRNPFGASGSNQYF
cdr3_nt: TGTGCCAGCAGAAACCCTTTCGGGGCAAGCGGGAGTAACCAGTACTTC

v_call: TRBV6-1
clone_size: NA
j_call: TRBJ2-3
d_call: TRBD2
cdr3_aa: CASATGTTTDTQYF
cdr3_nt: TGTGCCAGCGCAACCGGGACTACCACAGATACGCAGTATTTT

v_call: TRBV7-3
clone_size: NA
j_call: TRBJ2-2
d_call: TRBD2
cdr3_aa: CASSPRTSGVTGELFF
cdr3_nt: TGTGCCAGCAGCCCACGGACTAGCGGGGTGACCGGGGAGCTGTTTTTT

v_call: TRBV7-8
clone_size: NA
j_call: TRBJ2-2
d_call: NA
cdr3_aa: CASSAGTRLNTGELFF
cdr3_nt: TGTGCCAGCAGCGCCGGGACAAGACTAAACACCGGGGAGCTGTTTTTT

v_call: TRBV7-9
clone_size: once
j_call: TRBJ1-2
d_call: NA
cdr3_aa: CASSLAIQGGGYTF
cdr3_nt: TGTGCCAGCAGCTTAGCCATTCAGGGAGGTGGCTACACCTTC

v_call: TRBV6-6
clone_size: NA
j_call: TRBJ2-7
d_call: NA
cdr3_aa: CASRNRLEQYF
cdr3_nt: TGTGCCAGCAGAAACAGGTTGGAGCAGTACTTC

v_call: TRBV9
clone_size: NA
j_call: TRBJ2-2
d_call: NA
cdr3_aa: CASSVRGTGELFF
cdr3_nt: TGTGCCAGCAGCGTCAGGGGAACCGGGGAGCTGTTTTTT

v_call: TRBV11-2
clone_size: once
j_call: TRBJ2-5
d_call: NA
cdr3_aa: CASSLRPGTQYF
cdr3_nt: TGTGCCAGCAGCTTGCGCCCAGGGACCCAGTACTTC

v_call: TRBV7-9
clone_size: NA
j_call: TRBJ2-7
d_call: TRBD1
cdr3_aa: CASSLVGPGQGYEQYF
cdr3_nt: TGTGCCAGCAGCTTAGTAGGACCAGGACAGGGCTACGAGCAGTACTTC

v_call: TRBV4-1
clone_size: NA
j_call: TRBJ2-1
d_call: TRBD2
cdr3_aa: CASSHLTRLAGGRQFF
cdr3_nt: TGCGCCAGCAGCCACCTCACTCGACTAGCGGGAGGACGGCAGTTCTTC

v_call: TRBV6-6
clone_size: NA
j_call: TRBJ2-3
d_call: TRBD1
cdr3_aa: CASRPGQGALTQYF
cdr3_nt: TGTGCCAGCAGACCGGGACAGGGGGCGCTTACGCAGTATTTT

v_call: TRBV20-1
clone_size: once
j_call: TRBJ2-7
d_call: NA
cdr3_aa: CSARQAYEQYF
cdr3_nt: TGCAGTGCTAGACAGGCCTACGAGCAGTACTTC

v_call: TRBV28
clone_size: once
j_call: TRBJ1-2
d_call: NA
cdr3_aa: CASSFGAPGFGDGYTF
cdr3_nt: TGTGCCAGCAGTTTTGGGGCCCCTGGCTTTGGCGACGGCTACACCTTC

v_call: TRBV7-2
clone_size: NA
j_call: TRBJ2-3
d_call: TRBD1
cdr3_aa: CASSLWTGLGADTQYF
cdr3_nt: TGTGCCAGCAGCCTCTGGACAGGGTTGGGGGCAGATACGCAGTATTTT

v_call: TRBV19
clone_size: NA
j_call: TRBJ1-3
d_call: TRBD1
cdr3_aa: CASSMVWTGGSGGNTIYF
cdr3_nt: TGTGCCAGTAGTATGGTCTGGACAGGGGGCTCAGGGGGAAACACCATATATTTT

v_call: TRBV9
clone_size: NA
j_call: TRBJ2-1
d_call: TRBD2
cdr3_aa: CATSLTGTSGDNEQFF
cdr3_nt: TGTGCCACGTCCCTCACCGGGACTAGCGGGGACAATGAGCAGTTCTTC

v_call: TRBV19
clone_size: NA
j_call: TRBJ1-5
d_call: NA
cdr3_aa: CATRWGGNQPQHF
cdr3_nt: TGTGCCACCAGATGGGGGGGAAATCAGCCCCAGCATTTT

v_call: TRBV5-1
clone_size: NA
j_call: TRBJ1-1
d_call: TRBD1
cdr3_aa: CASSLGTGGTGEAFF
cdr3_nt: TGCGCCAGCAGCTTGGGAACAGGGGGGACTGGTGAAGCTTTCTTT

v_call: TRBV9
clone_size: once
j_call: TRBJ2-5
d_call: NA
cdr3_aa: CASSSGRETQYF
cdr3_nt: TGTGCCAGCAGCTCAGGGAGGGAGACCCAGTACTTC

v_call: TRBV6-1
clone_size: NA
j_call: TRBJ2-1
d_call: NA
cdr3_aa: CASSQMRRGNEQFF
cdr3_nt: TGTGCCAGTTCCCAGATGAGGCGGGGCAATGAGCAGTTCTTC

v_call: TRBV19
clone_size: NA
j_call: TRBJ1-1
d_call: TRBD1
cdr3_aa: CASSSQQGTEAFF
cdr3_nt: TGTGCCAGTAGTTCCCAACAGGGGACTGAAGCTTTCTTT

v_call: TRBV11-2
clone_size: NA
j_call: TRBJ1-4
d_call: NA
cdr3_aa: CASSFGEGTFYF
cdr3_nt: NA

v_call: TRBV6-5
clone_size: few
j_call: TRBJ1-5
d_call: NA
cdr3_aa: CASSDSGSLDQHF
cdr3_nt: TGTGCCAGCAGTGACTCTGGTTCGTTAGACCAGCATTTT

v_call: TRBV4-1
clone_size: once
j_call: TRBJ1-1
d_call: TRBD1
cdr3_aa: CASSEGQGKTEAFF
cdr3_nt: TGCGCCAGCAGCGAGGGACAGGGTAAAACTGAAGCTTTCTTT

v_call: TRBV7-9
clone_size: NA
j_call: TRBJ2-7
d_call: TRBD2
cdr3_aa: CASSPRTSASYEQYF
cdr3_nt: TGTGCCAGCAGCCCCCGGACTAGCGCCTCCTACGAGCAGTACTTC

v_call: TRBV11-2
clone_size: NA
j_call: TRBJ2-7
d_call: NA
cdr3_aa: CASSLDFRNQYF
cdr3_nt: TGTGCCAGCAGCTTAGATTTCAGGAACCAGTACTTC